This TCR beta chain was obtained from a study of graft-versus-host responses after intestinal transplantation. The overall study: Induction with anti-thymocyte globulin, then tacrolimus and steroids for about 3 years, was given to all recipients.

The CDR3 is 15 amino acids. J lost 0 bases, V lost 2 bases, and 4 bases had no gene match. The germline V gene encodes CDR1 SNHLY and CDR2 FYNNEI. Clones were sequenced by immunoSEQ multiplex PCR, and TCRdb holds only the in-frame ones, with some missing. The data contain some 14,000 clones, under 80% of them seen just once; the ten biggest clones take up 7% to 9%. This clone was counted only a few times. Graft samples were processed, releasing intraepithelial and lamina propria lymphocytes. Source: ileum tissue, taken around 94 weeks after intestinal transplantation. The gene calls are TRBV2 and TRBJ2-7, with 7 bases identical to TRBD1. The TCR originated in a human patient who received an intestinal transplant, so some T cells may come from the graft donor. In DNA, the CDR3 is TGTGCCAGCAGTGAAAGATGGACAGGCTCCTACGAGCAGTACTTC. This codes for CASSERWTGSYEQYF.